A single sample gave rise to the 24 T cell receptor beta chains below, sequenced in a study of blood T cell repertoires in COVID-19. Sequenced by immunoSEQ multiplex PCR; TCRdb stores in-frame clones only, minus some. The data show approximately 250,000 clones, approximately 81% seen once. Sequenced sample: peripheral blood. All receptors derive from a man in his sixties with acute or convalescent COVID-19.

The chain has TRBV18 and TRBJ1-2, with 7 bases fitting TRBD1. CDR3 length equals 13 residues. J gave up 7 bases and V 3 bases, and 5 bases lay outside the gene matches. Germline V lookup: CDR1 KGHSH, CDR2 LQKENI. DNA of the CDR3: TGTGCCAGCTCACCTACAGGGGACCGTGGCTACACCTTC. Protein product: CASSPTGDRGYTF.

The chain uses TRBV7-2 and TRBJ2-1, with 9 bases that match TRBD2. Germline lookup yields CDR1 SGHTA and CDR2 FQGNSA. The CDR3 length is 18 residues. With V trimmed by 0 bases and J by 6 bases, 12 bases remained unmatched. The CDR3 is CASSLARSGLALGNEQFF. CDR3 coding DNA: TGTGCCAGCAGCTTAGCGCGCTCGGGACTAGCACTTGGCAATGAGCAGTTCTTC.

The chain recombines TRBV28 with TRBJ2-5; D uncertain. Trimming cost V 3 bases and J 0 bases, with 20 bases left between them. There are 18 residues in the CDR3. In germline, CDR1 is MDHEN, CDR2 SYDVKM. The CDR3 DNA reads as TGTGCCAGCAGTTTCCTCGCAAAATCGACGAGGCACCAAGAGACCCAGTACTTC. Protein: CASSFLAKSTRHQETQYF.

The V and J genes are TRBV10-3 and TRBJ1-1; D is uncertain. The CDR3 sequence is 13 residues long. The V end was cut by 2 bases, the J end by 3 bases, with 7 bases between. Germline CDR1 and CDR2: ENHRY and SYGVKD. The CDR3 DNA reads TGTGCCATCAGTGAGGAGCGGTACACTGAAGCTTTCTTT. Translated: CAISEERYTEAFF.

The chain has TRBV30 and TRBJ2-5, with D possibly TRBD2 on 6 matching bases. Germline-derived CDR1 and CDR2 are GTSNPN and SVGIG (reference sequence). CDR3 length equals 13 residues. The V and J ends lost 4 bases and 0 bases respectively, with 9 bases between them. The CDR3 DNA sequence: TGTGCCTGGACTAGCGCTAACCAAGAGACCCAGTACTTC. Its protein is CAWTSANQETQYF.

The CDR3 region has the DNA TGTGCCAGCATCTTAGCCTCCAAGGAGTATTTT. This gives the protein CASILASKEYF. V usage is TRBV2 and J usage is TRBJ2-3; D gene unclear. Looked up from germline, CDR1 is SNHLY and CDR2 is FYNNEI. The V end was cut by 7 bases, the J end by 13 bases, with 15 bases between. The CDR3 runs to 11 residues.

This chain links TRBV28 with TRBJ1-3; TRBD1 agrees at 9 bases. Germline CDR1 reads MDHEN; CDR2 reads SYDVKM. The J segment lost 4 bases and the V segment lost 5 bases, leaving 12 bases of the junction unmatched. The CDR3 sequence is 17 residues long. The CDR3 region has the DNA TGTGCCAGCAGTCTCTCCGTGACAGGGGGACGCGGAAACACCATATATTTT. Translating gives CASSLSVTGGRGNTIYF. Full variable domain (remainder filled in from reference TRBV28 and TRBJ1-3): DVKVTQSSRYLVKRTGEKVFLECVQDMDHENMFWYRQDPGLGLRLIYFSYDVKMKEKGDIPEGYSVSREKKERFSLILESASTNQTSMYLCASSLSVTGGRGNTIYFGEGSWLTVV.

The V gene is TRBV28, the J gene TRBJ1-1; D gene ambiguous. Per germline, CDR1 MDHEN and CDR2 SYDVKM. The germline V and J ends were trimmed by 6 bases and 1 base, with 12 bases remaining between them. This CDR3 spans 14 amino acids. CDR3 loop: CASRPESSNTEAFF. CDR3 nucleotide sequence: TGTGCCAGCAGACCTGAGAGTTCGAACACTGAAGCTTTCTTT.

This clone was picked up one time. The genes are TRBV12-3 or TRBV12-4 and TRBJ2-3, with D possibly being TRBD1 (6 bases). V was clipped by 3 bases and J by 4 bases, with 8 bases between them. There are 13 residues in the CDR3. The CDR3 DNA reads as TGTGCCAGCAGTTTCAAGGGGGCAGATACGCAGTATTTT. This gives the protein CASSFKGADTQYF.

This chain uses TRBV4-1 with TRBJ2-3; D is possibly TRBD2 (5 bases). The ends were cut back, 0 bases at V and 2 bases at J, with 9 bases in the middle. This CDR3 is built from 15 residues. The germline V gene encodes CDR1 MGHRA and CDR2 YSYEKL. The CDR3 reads CASSQDARDTDTQYF. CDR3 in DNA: TGCGCCAGCAGCCAAGATGCGAGGGACACAGATACGCAGTATTTT.

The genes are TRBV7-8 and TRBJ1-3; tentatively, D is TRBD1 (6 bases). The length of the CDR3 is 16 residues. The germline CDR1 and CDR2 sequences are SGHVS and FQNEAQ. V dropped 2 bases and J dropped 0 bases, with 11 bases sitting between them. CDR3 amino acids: CASSLSWGPSGNTIYF. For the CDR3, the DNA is TGTGCCAGCAGCTTAAGTTGGGGGCCCTCTGGAAACACCATATATTTT.

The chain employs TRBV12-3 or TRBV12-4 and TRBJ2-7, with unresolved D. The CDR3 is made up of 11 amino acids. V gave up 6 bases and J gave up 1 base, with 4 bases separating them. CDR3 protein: CASSQSYEQYF. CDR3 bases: TGTGCCAGCAGCCAATCCTACGAGCAGTACTTC.

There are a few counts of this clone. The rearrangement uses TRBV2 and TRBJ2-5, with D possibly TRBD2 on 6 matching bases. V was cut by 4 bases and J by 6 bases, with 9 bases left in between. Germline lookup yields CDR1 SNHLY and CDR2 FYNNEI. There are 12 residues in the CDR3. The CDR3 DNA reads TGTGCCAGCAGTGGGGACTGGAAGACCCAGTACTTC. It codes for CASSGDWKTQYF. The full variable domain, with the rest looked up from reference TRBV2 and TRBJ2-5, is EPEVTQTPSHQVTQMGQEVILRCVPISNHLYFYWYRQILGQKVEFLVSFYNNEISEKSEIFDDQFSVERPDGSNFTLKIRSTKLEDSAMYFCASSGDWKTQYFGPGTRLLVL.

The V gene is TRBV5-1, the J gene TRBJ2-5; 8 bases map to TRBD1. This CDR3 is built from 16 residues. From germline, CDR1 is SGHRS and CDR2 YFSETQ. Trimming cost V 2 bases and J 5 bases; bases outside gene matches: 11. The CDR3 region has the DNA TGCGCCAGCAGCTTCGGGACAGGAGTGGAGGGGGAGACCCAGTACTTC. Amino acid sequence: CASSFGTGVEGETQYF.

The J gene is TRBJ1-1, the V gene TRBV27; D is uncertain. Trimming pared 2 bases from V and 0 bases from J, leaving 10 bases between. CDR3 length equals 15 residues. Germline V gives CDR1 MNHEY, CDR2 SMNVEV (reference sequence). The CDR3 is CASSLRQAVNTEAFF. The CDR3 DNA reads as TGTGCCAGCAGTTTAAGGCAGGCCGTGAACACTGAAGCTTTCTTT.

The CDR3 here is CSPVGGFSYEQYF. The CDR3 bases are TGCAGCCCCGTGGGGGGATTCTCCTACGAGCAGTACTTC. The rearrangement joins TRBV29-1 to TRBJ2-7; possible D gene TRBD2, 6 bases. This CDR3 contains 13 residues. V was trimmed by 8 bases and J by 0 bases, leaving 14 bases between them. Germline CDR1 SQVTM, CDR2 ANQGSEA.

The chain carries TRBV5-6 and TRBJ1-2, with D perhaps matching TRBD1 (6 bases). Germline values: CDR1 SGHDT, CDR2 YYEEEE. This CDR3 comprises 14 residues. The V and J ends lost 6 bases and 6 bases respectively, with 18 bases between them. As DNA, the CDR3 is TGTGCCAGCATCGTATACGATACAGGGCATGGCTACACCTTC. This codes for CASIVYDTGHGYTF.

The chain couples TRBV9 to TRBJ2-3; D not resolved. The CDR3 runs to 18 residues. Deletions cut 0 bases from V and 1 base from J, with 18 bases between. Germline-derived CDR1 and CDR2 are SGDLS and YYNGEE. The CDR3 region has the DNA TGTGCCAGCAGCGTAGGAGTCCGTCGGGTCTTTGGCACAGATACGCAGTATTTT. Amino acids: CASSVGVRRVFGTDTQYF.

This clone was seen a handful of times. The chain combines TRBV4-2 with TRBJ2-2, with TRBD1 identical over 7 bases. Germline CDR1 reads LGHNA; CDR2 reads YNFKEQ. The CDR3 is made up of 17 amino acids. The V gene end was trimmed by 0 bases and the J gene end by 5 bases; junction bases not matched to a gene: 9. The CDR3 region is CASSQENRGRGTGELFF. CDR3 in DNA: TGTGCCAGCAGCCAAGAGAACAGGGGACGGGGTACCGGGGAGCTGTTTTTT.

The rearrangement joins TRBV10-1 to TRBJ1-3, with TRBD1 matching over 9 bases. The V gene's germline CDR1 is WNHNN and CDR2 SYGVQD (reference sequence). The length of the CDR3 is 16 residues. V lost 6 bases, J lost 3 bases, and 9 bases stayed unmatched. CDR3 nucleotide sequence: TGCGCCAGCAGAACCCGGGACAGGGATGGTGGAAACACCATATATTTT. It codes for CASRTRDRDGGNTIYF.

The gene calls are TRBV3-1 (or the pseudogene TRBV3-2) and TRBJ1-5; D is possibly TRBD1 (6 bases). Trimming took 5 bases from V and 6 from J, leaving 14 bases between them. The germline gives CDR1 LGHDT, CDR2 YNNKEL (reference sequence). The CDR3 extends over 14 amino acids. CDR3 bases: TGTGCCAGCAGCTCACAGGGTGCCGCTCAGCCCCAGCATTTT. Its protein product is CASSSQGAAQPQHF.

CDR3 sequence: CASSPSGSTYEQYF. CDR3 bases: TGTGCCAGCTCACCTAGCGGGAGTACGTACGAGCAGTACTTC. V usage is TRBV18 and J usage is TRBJ2-7; 9 positions agree with TRBD2. The CDR3 runs 14 residues. The germline CDR1 and CDR2 sequences are KGHSH and LQKENI. Trimming took 3 bases from V and 4 from J; bases not matched to a gene: 4.

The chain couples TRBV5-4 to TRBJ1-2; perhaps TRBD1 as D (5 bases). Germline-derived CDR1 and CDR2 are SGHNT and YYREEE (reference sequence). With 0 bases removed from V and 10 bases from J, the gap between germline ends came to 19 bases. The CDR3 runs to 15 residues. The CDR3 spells CASSLALGDSRFYTF. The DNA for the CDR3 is TGTGCCAGCAGCTTGGCCTTGGGGGACTCTCGCTTCTACACCTTC.

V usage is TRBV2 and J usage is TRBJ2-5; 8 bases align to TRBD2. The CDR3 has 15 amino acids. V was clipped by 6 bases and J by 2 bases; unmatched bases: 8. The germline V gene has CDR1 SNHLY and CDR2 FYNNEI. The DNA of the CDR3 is TGTGCCAGCAGCCGGGAGCGGGGGCCTCAAGAGACCCAGTACTTC. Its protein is CASSRERGPQETQYF.